What follows are 7 T cell receptor beta chains derived from one specimen sequenced in a study of OX40 agonist ivuxolimab in advanced cancers. Repertoires were generated with immunoSEQ multiplex PCR, while TCRdb's copy carries only in-frame clones and drops some. The table lists about 19,000 clones, roughly 78% of them singletons. Sequenced here: CD4+ or CD8+ T cells sorted from blood, sampled in a trial of the OX40 agonist ivuxolimab. These receptors all stem from an adult with an advanced solid tumor such as melanoma, head and neck, liver or kidney cancer.

This chain links TRBV21-1 with TRBJ2-2; the table's D call, TRBD1, was not checked against the DNA. TRBV21-1 is tagged as a pseudogene. This CDR3 is built from 17 residues. CDR3 residues: CASSLIPGGSNTGELFF. The CDR3 DNA sequence: TGTGCCAGCAGCTTAATCCCAGGGGGGTCAAACACCGGGGAGCTGTTTTTT.

Points on this clone: Within the sample, other DNA sequences also encode this same CDR3. The chain recombines TRBV7-3 with TRBJ1-2, with D unclear. V was cut by 5 bases and J by 2 bases, with 9 bases left in between. CDR3 length equals 13 residues. Looked up from germline, CDR1 is SGHTA and CDR2 is FQGTGA. The CDR3: CASSPDGNYGYTF. The CDR3 nucleotides read TGTGCCAGCAGCCCGGACGGAAACTATGGCTACACCTTC.

This sequence joins TRBV9 and TRBJ1-1, with D possibly being TRBD1 (6 bases). This CDR3 comprises 14 residues. Trimming shortened V by 2 bases and J by 3 bases, and 11 bases separated the two germline ends. Germline V gene data show CDR1 as SGDLS and CDR2 as YYNGEE. CDR3 sequence reads: CASSVQGRDTEAFF. CDR3 bases: TGTGCCAGCAGCGTCCAGGGGCGGGACACTGAAGCTTTCTTT.

V usage is TRBV27 and J usage is TRBJ2-7; 7 bases are a match to TRBD2. The CDR3 spans 15 residues. The ends lost 2 bases at V and 4 bases at J; junction bases unmatched: 8. Germline assignment: CDR1 MNHEY and CDR2 SMNVEV (reference sequence). CDR3 nucleotide sequence: TGTGCCAGCAGTTTAGTGCGGGAGAGTCTTTACGAGCAGTACTTC. Protein: CASSLVRESLYEQYF.

The gene calls are TRBV2 and TRBJ2-7, with D tentatively TRBD1 (5 bases). The V gene lost 2 bases and the J gene lost 3 bases, with 17 bases spanning the gap. This CDR3 is built from 16 residues. CDR1 SNHLY and CDR2 FYNNEI come from the germline V gene. CDR3 sequence (DNA): TGTGCCAGCAGTGAACCGGAGACTCAGGACATCTACGAGCAGTACTTC. Protein product: CASSEPETQDIYEQYF.

The chain couples TRBV11-2 to TRBJ1-3; TRBD1 is a possible D gene (6 bases). This CDR3 spans 17 amino acids. Trimming stripped 2 bases from V and 2 bases from J, with 16 bases between. Germline V CDR1 and CDR2: SGHAT, FQNNGV. The CDR3 spells CASSLPGHNGPGNTIYF. In nucleotides, the CDR3 is TGTGCCAGCAGCTTACCGGGACATAATGGACCTGGAAACACCATATATTTT.

The chain combines TRBV7-9 with TRBJ2-3; D is unclear. The CDR3 is 11 residues long. Trimming took off 6 bases at V and 5 bases at J, with 6 bases between the two ends. Germline V gene data show CDR1 as SEHNR and CDR2 as FQNEAQ (reference sequence). The CDR3 here is CASSLVDTQYF. CDR3 in DNA: TGTGCCAGCAGTCTAGTAGATACGCAGTATTTT.